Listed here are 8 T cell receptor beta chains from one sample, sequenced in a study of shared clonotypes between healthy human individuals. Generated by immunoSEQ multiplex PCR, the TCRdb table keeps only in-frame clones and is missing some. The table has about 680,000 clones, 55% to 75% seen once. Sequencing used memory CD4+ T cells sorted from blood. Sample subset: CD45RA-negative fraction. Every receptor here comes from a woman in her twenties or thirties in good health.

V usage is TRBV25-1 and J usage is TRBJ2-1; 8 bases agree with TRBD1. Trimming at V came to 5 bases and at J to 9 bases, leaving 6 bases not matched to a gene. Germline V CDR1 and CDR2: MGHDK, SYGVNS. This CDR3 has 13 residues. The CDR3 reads CASSTSTGGEQFF. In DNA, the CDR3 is TGTGCCAGCAGTACATCCACAGGGGGTGAGCAGTTCTTC.

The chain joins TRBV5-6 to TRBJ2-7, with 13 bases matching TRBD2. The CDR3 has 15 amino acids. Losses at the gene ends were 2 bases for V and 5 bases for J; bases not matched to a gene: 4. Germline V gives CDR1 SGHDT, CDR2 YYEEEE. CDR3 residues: CASSFRTSGGNEQYF. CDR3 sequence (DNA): TGTGCCAGCAGCTTCCGGACTAGCGGGGGCAACGAGCAGTACTTC.

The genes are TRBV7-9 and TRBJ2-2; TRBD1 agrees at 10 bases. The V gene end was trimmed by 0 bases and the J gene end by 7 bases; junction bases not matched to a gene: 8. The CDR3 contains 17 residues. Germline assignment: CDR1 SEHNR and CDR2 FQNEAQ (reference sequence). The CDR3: CASSLAPGQGQGGELFF. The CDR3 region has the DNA TGTGCCAGCAGCTTAGCCCCGGGACAGGGGCAAGGCGGGGAGCTGTTTTTT.

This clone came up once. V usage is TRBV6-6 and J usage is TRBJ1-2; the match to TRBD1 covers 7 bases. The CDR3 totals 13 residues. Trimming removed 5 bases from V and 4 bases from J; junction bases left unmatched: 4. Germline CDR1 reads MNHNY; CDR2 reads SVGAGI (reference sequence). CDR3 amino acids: CASSEGQLYGYTF. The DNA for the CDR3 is TGTGCCAGCAGTGAGGGACAGCTCTATGGCTACACCTTC.

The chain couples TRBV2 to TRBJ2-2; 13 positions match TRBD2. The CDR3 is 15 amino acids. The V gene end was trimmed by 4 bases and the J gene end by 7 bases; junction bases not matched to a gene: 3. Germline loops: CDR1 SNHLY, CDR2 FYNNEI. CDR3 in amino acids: CASSAGLAGIGELFF. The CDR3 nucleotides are TGTGCCAGCAGTGCGGGACTAGCGGGAATCGGGGAGCTGTTTTTT.

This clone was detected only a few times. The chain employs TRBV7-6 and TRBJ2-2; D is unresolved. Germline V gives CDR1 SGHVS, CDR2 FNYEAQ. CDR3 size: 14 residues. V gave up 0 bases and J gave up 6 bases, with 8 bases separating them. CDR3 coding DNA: TGTGCCAGCAGCTTAGCGGGAAGGTCCGGGGAGCTGTTTTTT. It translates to CASSLAGRSGELFF.

CDR3 protein: CASSIGAYNSYEQYF. The CDR3, as DNA: TGTGCCAGCAGCATCGGGGCCTACAATTCCTACGAGCAGTACTTC. The V call is TRBV7-2, the J call TRBJ2-7, with D perhaps TRBD1 or TRBD2 (5 bases each). Per the germline V gene, CDR1 is SGHTA and CDR2 is FQGNSA. V lost 5 bases and J 1 base, leaving 15 bases between the germline ends. This CDR3 is built from 15 residues.

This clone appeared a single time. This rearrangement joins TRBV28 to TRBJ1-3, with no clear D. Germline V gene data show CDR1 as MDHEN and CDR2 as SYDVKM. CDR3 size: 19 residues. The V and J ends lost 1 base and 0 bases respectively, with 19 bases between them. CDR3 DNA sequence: TGTGCCAGCAGTTTATTTTCGTGGGGAACCACCAGCTCTGGAAACACCATATATTTT. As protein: CASSLFSWGTTSSGNTIYF.